This is a list of T cell receptor beta chains from one sample in a study of identical twins. TCRdb recomputed calls from the 5' RACE reads with MiXCR, one row per CDR3 protein. Here the sample spans roughly 480,000 distinct CDR3 sequences, roughly 24% being singletons. The sample was also reused in another study, on T cells expressing NK-cell markers.

Material for sequencing was CD4+ T cells sorted from blood. The receptor set was obtained from a woman in her late teens or twenties in good health. Both conserved end residues are trimmed from each CDR3. Fields, in order: CDR3 protein, V gene, J gene, clone size. Only part of the rows carry a size: once, few, many, or a class if the clone is expanded.

ASSRGPSTYNEQF	TRBV7-2	TRBJ2-1	NA
SVPSPTEAF	TRBV29-1	TRBJ1-1	NA
ATLTDSSYNSPLH	TRBV6-2/TRBV6-3	TRBJ1-6	many
ASSRGPLNLYNEQF	TRBV21-1	TRBJ2-1	NA
ASHGGQSTGELF	TRBV7-9	TRBJ2-2	few
ASSLGLAGGNEQY	TRBV7-2	TRBJ2-7	NA
ATGKAPNTGELF	TRBV15	TRBJ2-2	NA
ASRVTGGANYGYT	TRBV10-2	TRBJ1-2	few
SASSGAVGEQY	TRBV20-1	TRBJ2-7	NA
SVESDRYEQY	TRBV29-1	TRBJ2-7	few
ASSSNSLRDTQY	TRBV7-2	TRBJ2-3	NA
ASSQEIAGVGQY	TRBV4-2	TRBJ2-3	few
SARSGSGETQY	TRBV20-1	TRBJ2-5	NA
ASTRTDRAQY	TRBV12-3/TRBV12-4	TRBJ2-5	NA
SVLSGGGTGELF	TRBV20-1	TRBJ2-2	NA
ASSQGDRGWSEAF	TRBV4-2	TRBJ1-1	NA
ASSQGRVSIGNEQF	TRBV3-1	TRBJ2-1	NA
SARIRLDEQY	TRBV20-1	TRBJ2-7	NA
ASSSRTSGRTYEQY	TRBV5-5	TRBJ2-7	many
TISPLGRQHPGAQETQY	TRBV12-3/TRBV12-4	TRBJ2-5	once
ASSLRTGPTDTQY	TRBV5-1	TRBJ2-3	NA
ASSPSGASSGANVLT	TRBV5-5	TRBJ2-6	many